This T cell receptor (beta chain) was sequenced in a study of blood T cells in healthy people across ages. Study-level points and caveats: More naive CD4+ cells and higher diversity marked long-lived donors relative to aged donors.

This clonotype was picked up a small number of times. Its antigen is not identified. Alongside a J-beta primer mix, a sample-barcoded 5' primer served in a second PCR lasting about 6 to 12 cycles. MiXCR, applied by TCRdb to the 5' RACE reads, yields one record per CDR3 protein. The table records approximately 1.5 million distinct CDR3 sequences, about 31% of them present only once. Total RNA amounts of at least 5 micrograms were extracted per sample. The CDR3 consists of 14 residues. CDR1 and CDR2 from the germline V gene are MNHNS and SASEGT. After removal of 4 bases from V and 4 bases from J, the junction contained 4 bases not matched to a gene.

Material: blood. The TCR was taken from a woman between 25 and 40 years old in good health. V gene TRBV6-1 combines with J gene TRBJ1-1, with TRBD1 matching over 9 bases. This CDR3 reads CASSATGGVTEAFF. The CDR3 DNA reads as TGTGCCAGCAGTGCCACAGGGGGCGTCACTGAAGCTTTCTTT.